This entry lists 3 T cell receptor beta chains sequenced from one sample in a study of CD8+ T cells in alopecia areata. Sequencing used cDNA as its template, made by extracting RNA and reverse transcribing it. Sequenced by immunoSEQ multiplex PCR; TCRdb stores in-frame clones only, minus some. The data contain about 98,000 clones, under 45% of them singletons. The sequenced material came from CD4+ T cells sorted from blood. Receptor source: a human donor with alopecia areata.

V gene TRBV2 combines with J gene TRBJ2-3, with a tentative D call TRBD2 (5 bases). Germline CDR1 and CDR2: SNHLY and FYNNEI. V was pared by 7 bases and J by 2 bases, with 7 bases between. CDR3 size: 12 residues. In DNA form, the CDR3 reads TGTGCCAGCAAAGCGGACACAGATACGCAGTATTTT. Protein: CASKADTDTQYF.

The CDR3 reads CATSKREHSYEQYF. CDR3 DNA sequence: TGTGCCACCAGTAAGCGGGAACACTCCTACGAGCAGTACTTC. The chain links TRBV15 to TRBJ2-7; TRBD2 matches 7 bases. CDR3 size: 14 residues. Germline V lookup: CDR1 LNHNV, CDR2 YYDKDF (reference sequence). Trimming at V came to 6 bases and at J to 0 bases, leaving 5 bases not matched to a gene.

The J gene is TRBJ2-1, the V gene TRBV30; 10 nucleotides agree with TRBD2. CDR1 is GTSNPN and CDR2 is SVGIG in the germline V gene (reference sequence). The CDR3 is 14 residues long. The trim removed 4 bases at V and 8 bases at J, leaving 8 bases unmatched. In DNA form, the CDR3 reads TGTGCCTGGACCGGACTAGCGGCACACGATGAGCAGTTCTTC. Translated: CAWTGLAAHDEQFF.